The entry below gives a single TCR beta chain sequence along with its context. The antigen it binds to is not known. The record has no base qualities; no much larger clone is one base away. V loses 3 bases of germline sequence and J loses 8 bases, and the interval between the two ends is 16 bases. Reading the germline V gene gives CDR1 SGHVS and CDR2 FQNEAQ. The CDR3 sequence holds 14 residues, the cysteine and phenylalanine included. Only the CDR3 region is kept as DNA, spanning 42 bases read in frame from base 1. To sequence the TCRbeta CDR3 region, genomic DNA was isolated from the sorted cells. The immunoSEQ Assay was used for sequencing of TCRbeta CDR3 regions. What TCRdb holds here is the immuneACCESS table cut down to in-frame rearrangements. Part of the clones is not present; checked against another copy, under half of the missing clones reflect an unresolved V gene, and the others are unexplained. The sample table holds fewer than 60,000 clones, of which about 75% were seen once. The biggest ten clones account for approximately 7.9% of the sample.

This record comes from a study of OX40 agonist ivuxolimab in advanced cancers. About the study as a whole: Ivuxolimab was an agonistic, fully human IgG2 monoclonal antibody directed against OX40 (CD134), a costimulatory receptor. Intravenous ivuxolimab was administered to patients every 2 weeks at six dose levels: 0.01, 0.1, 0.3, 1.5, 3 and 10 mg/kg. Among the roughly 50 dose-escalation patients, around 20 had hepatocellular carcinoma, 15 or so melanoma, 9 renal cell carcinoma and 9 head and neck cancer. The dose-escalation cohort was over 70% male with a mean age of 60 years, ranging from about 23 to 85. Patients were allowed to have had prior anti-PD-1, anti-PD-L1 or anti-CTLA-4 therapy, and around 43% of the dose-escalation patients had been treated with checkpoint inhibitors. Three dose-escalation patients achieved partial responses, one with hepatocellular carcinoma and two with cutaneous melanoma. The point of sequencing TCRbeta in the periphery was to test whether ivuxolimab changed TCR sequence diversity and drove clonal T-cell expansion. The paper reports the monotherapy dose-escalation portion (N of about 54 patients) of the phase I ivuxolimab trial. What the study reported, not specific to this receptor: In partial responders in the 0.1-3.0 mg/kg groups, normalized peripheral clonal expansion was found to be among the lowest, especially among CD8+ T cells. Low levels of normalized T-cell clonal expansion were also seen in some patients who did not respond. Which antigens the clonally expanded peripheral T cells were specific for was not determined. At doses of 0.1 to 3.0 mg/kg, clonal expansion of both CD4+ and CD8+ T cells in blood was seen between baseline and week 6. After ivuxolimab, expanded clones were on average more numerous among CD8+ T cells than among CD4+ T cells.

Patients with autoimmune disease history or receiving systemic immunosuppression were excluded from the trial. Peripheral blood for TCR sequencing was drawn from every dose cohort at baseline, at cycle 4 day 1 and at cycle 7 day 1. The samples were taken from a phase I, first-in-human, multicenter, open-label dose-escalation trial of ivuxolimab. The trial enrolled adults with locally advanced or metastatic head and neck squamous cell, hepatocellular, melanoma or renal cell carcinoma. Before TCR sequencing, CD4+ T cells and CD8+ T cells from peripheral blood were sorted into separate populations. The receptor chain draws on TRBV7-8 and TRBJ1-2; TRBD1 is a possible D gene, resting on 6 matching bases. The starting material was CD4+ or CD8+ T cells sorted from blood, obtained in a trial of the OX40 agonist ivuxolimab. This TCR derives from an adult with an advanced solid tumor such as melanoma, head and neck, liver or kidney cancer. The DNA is TGTGCCAGCAGCTTCGGGACACCGACTTCGGGCTACACCTTC. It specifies CASSFGTPTSGYTF.